Detailed here is one T cell receptor (beta chain). This sample is drawn from a study of graft-versus-host responses after intestinal transplantation. Method: immunoSEQ multiplex PCR; TCRdb's copy keeps in-frame clones and lacks some. The repertoire holds approximately 50,000 clones, with about 90% as singletons. Trimming took 4 bases from V and 2 from J; bases not matched to a gene: 3. CDR3 length: 13 amino acids. The germline CDR1 and CDR2 sequences are SGHDT and YYEEEE. The TCR originated in a human patient who received an intestinal transplant, so some T cells may come from the graft donor. The sample consisted of PBMCs, taken 26 days after transplant. The chain links TRBV5-6 to TRBJ2-7; 7 bases match TRBD1. The CDR3, as DNA: TGTGCCAGCAGCGGTACAGGGGCCTACGAGCAGTACGTC. Residues: CASSGTGAYEQYV.